The rows below give T cell receptor beta chains drawn from one sample of a study of blood T cell repertoires in COVID-19. Repertoires were generated with immunoSEQ multiplex PCR, while TCRdb's copy carries only in-frame clones and drops some. The sample records about 150,000 clones, 70% to 80% being singletons. The sequenced sample consisted of PBMCs or T cells enriched from blood (not recorded which). These receptor sequences come from a woman between 70 and 85 years old in a cohort exposed to, infected with or recovered from COVID-19 (not recorded which). CDR3s include the opening cysteine and the closing phenylalanine or tryptophan. The order of the fields is D gene, J gene, clone size, V gene, CDR3 DNA, CDR3 protein. D genes are given only for firm matches. For some rows the clone size is stated as once, few or many, or as a class when expanded; others skip it.

TRBD2,TRBJ2-2,once,TRBV7-8,TGTGCCAGCAGCTTAGTGTGGTTAGGACTAGCGGACGCGAACACCGGGGAGCTGTTTTTT,CASSLVWLGLADANTGELFF
NA,TRBJ2-7,NA,TRBV11-3,TGTGCCAGCAGCTTAGTTTGGTCGGGAAACTACGAGCAGTACTTC,CASSLVWSGNYEQYF
NA,TRBJ2-7,NA,TRBV3-1/TRBV3-2,TGTGCCAGCAGCCAATGGCCCTCCTACGAGCAGTACTTC,CASSQWPSYEQYF
TRBD2,TRBJ2-3,NA,TRBV24-1,TGTGCCACCACGACTAGCGGTAGCACAGATACGCAGTATTTT,CATTTSGSTDTQYF
TRBD2,TRBJ2-1,NA,TRBV7-3,TGTGCCAGCAGCTTTCTAGCGGGATACAATGAGCAGTTCTTC,CASSFLAGYNEQFF
NA,TRBJ2-7,NA,TRBV18,TGTGCCAGCTCACCGCCGAGCTCCTACGAGCAGTACTTC,CASSPPSSYEQYF
NA,TRBJ1-5,NA,TRBV19,TGTGCCAGTAGCCACTCCAGGGAAGGGAATCAGCCCCAGCATTTT,CASSHSREGNQPQHF
NA,TRBJ2-7,NA,TRBV21-1,TGTGCCAGCAGCCACGGGACAGGCACCCCGTCCTACGAGCAGTACTTC,CASSHGTGTPSYEQYF
NA,TRBJ2-1,NA,TRBV7-9,TGTGCCAGCGCCCCACGGGAGTGGCTCTACAATGAGCAGTTCTTC,CASAPREWLYNEQFF
TRBD2,TRBJ2-5,NA,TRBV28,TGTGCCAGCGACCGGGGAGGGGAGACCCAGTACTTC,CASDRGGETQYF
TRBD1,TRBJ1-5,NA,TRBV19,TGTGCCAGTAGCCGGACAGGGCCGGGCAATCAGCCCCAGCATTTT,CASSRTGPGNQPQHF
NA,TRBJ2-1,many,TRBV3-1/TRBV3-2,TGTGCCAGCAGCCAAGATTTAAGCCTCAATGAGCAGTTCTTC,CASSQDLSLNEQFF
NA,TRBJ1-5,NA,TRBV19,TGTGCCAGTAGTACCCATGTAGGGGTAACAAATCAGCCCCAGCATTTT,CASSTHVGVTNQPQHF
TRBD2,TRBJ2-1,NA,TRBV19,TGTGCCAGTAGTATAGGGGGACTAGCGGGAGTGAGATACAATGAGCAGTTCTTC,CASSIGGLAGVRYNEQFF
TRBD1,TRBJ2-7,NA,TRBV6-2/TRBV6-3,TGTGCCAGCAGTATCCCCTGGACAGGCACCTACGAGCAGTACTTC,CASSIPWTGTYEQYF
TRBD2,TRBJ2-1,NA,TRBV4-2,TGTGCCAGCAGCCCCGGACTAGCGGGAGGGCCGGTTCCGTATAATGAGCAGTTCTTC,CASSPGLAGGPVPYNEQFF
NA,TRBJ1-1,NA,TRBV30,TGTGCCAGCAAACAGGGCCCTGAAGCTTTCTTT,CASKQGPEAFF
TRBD1,TRBJ1-5,NA,TRBV12-3/TRBV12-4,TGTGCCAGCAGTACAGGGGAAGGTCAGCCCCAGCATTTT,CASSTGEGQPQHF
NA,TRBJ2-3,NA,TRBV5-1,TGCGCCAGCAGCAGGACACAAAATAGGGCAGATACGCAGTATTTT,CASSRTQNRADTQYF
TRBD1,TRBJ2-7,NA,TRBV28,TGTGCCAGCAACCCCAATGGACAGGCACTCTCCTACGAGCAGTACTTC,CASNPNGQALSYEQYF
TRBD2,TRBJ2-7,NA,TRBV15,TGTGCCACCAGCAAACGGACTAGCGGCGAGCAGTACTTC,CATSKRTSGEQYF
NA,TRBJ1-2,NA,TRBV24-1,TGTGCCACCAGTGATTTATGGAGTGACGGCTACACCTTC,CATSDLWSDGYTF
TRBD1,TRBJ1-2,NA,TRBV28,TGTGCCAGCAGTCCGACAGGGACTTATGGCTACACCTTC,CASSPTGTYGYTF
NA,TRBJ1-1,NA,TRBV28,TGTGCCAGCAGTTTACCCCGGGGGGGCATCACTGAAGCTTTCTTT,CASSLPRGGITEAFF
TRBD2,TRBJ2-3,NA,TRBV7-2,TGTGCCAGCAGCTTACGACTAGCGGGAGTTGTAGATACGCAGTATTTT,CASSLRLAGVVDTQYF
NA,TRBJ2-7,few,TRBV5-1,TGCGCCAGCAGCTTGCAGGGAACTGTGATCCGCGAGCAGTACTTC,CASSLQGTVIREQYF
TRBD2,TRBJ2-1,few,TRBV2,TGTGCCAGCAGAACCCGGACTAGCGGGGGCGGGGGGGAGCAGTTCTTC,CASRTRTSGGGGEQFF
TRBD2,TRBJ2-2,few,TRBV19,TGTGCCACCCGCCGGGAGGCCGTTTTTAGTAGGACCGGGGAGCTGTTTTTT,CATRREAVFSRTGELFF
TRBD1,TRBJ1-5,once,TRBV28,TGTGCCAGCAGTTCCTGGGGACAGGGGAATCAGCCCCAGCATTTT,CASSSWGQGNQPQHF
TRBD1,TRBJ2-7,few,TRBV4-2,TGTGCCAGCAGCCAAGGGACAGGGGGGTCCTACGAGCAGTACTTC,CASSQGTGGSYEQYF
NA,TRBJ1-1,NA,TRBV30,TGTGCCTGGAGTGGACAGTTACAAGCTTTCTTT,CAWSGQLQAFF
NA,TRBJ2-7,once,TRBV28,TGTGCCAGCAGTCGGAGGGGGGGAGTCTACGAGCAGTACTTC,CASSRRGGVYEQYF
NA,TRBJ2-5,once,TRBV21-1,TGTGCCAGTCCCGATAGGTGGTCGCCGGGAGGGTCCCAGTACTTC,CASPDRWSPGGSQYF
TRBD1,TRBJ2-2,once,TRBV25-1,TGTGCCAGCAGTGAGACAGGGGGCCAGGGCGGGGAGCTGTTTTTT,CASSETGGQGGELFF
NA,TRBJ1-2,NA,TRBV5-6,TGTGCCAGCAGCTTCAATATCTACCTGGACTCGGGTGGCTACACCTTC,CASSFNIYLDSGGYTF
NA,TRBJ2-1,NA,TRBV18,TGTGCCAGCTCACCACCGTCGTACAATGAGCAGTTCTTC,CASSPPSYNEQFF
NA,TRBJ1-5,NA,TRBV4-1,TGCGCCAGCAGCCAAGGTTTGTCAAGCAATCAGCCCCAGCATTTT,CASSQGLSSNQPQHF
NA,TRBJ2-1,NA,TRBV2,TGTGCCAGCAGTGGGCAGGGGCCCGATGAGCAGTTCTTC,CASSGQGPDEQFF
NA,TRBJ1-1,NA,TRBV5-4,TGTGCCAGCAGCCCCGGACAGACATACACTGAAGCTTTCTTT,CASSPGQTYTEAFF
NA,TRBJ2-7,NA,TRBV15,TGTGCCACCAGCAGAGATCTCGGACTCTCTTCCTACGAGCAGTACTTC,CATSRDLGLSSYEQYF
NA,TRBJ2-2,NA,TRBV4-1,TGCGCCAGCAGCAAGGCTCAGGCCGGGGAGCTGTTTTTT,CASSKAQAGELFF
NA,TRBJ2-7,few,TRBV27,TGTGCCAGCAGCCCCTCGGGGGTCCTCTCCTACGAGCAGTACTTC,CASSPSGVLSYEQYF
NA,TRBJ2-2,once,TRBV5-5,TGTGCCAGCAGCTTGGTCGGGGGTCCCACCGGGGAGCTGTTTTTT,CASSLVGGPTGELFF
TRBD1,TRBJ2-7,NA,TRBV29-1,TGCAGCGCCAGGGACAGCTCCTACGAGCAGTACTTC,CSARDSSYEQYF
NA,TRBJ1-1,NA,TRBV27,TGTGCCAGCAGTTTTCAGAACAGGGTCAACACTGAAGCTTTCTTT,CASSFQNRVNTEAFF
NA,TRBJ2-1,NA,TRBV19,TGTGCCAGTAGTATCCGGCAGCCGGGCTCCTACAATGAGCAGTTCTTC,CASSIRQPGSYNEQFF
NA,TRBJ1-1,NA,TRBV7-9,TGTGCCAGCAGCCAGCAGGTGCAGCCCGAAGCTTTCTTT,CASSQQVQPEAFF
TRBD1,TRBJ1-1,NA,TRBV10-3,TGTGCCATCAGTGAGTCCTACTCGGACAGGGGGAACACTGAAGCTTTCTTT,CAISESYSDRGNTEAFF
NA,TRBJ2-5,NA,TRBV5-1,TGCGCCAGCAGCTCACAGGGTTTTAAAGAGACCCAGTACTTC,CASSSQGFKETQYF
NA,TRBJ1-3,NA,TRBV15,TGTGCCACCAGCAGAGGCGAGGGTGCAGGAAACACCATATATTTT,CATSRGEGAGNTIYF
TRBD2,TRBJ2-7,NA,TRBV7-9,TGTGCCAGCAGCTGGAGCGGGAGAGTAGACGAGCAGTACTTC,CASSWSGRVDEQYF
NA,TRBJ2-2,NA,TRBV29-1,TGCAGCGTTTCGTGGGGCTCGAACACCGGGGAGCTGTTTTTT,CSVSWGSNTGELFF
TRBD2,TRBJ2-1,NA,TRBV24-1,TGTGCCACCAGTGTTACTAGCGGGAGTGGTGAGCAGTTCTTC,CATSVTSGSGEQFF
NA,TRBJ2-3,once,TRBV19,TGTGCCAGTAGTAAGGCGGGATTCTTGGGAACAGATACGCAGTATTTT,CASSKAGFLGTDTQYF
NA,TRBJ1-5,few,TRBV3-1/TRBV3-2,TGTGCCAGCAGCGACACCACGGATCAGCCCCAGCATTTT,CASSDTTDQPQHF
TRBD2,TRBJ2-3,NA,TRBV28,TGTGCCAGCGATTCCGGGGGGGCCCCACGGGGTACGCAGTATTTT,CASDSGGAPRGTQYF
NA,TRBJ2-5,NA,TRBV9,TGTGCCAGCAGCGTACAAGTCTCCGGGGGCCAAGAGACCCAGTACTTC,CASSVQVSGGQETQYF
TRBD1,TRBJ1-5,NA,TRBV18,TGTGCCAGCTCACCGCAAGACAGGGATCAGCCCCAGCATTTT,CASSPQDRDQPQHF
TRBD1,TRBJ2-7,once,TRBV12-3/TRBV12-4,TGTGCCAGCAGTAAGGACAGGGCCTACGAGCAGTACTTC,CASSKDRAYEQYF
TRBD2,TRBJ2-4,once,TRBV29-1,TGCAGCGTTGAAGTTCTTGCGCGGGGGTTAAACATTCAGTACTTC,CSVEVLARGLNIQYF